The sequence of this TCR beta chain was determined in a study of identical twins. The CDR3 runs 14 residues. V was trimmed by 4 bases and J by 7 bases, leaving 15 bases between them. The V gene's germline CDR1 is SGHDT and CDR2 YYEEEE. Only healthy Caucasians were enrolled as donors. After template switching added a universal primer site, the resulting cDNA carried unique molecular identifiers. TCRdb re-analysed the 5' RACE reads in MiXCR, keeping a single row per CDR3 protein. The sample has about 720,000 distinct CDR3 sequences, 15% to 20% seen once. These same data were also listed under a study on T cells expressing NK-cell markers. From that study: The study drew TCR beta repertoires from sorted CD3+CD56+NKG2C+, CD3+CD56+NKG2C- and CD3+CD56-NKG2C+ T cells. It remained uncertain whether the expanded NKG2C+ T cell clones were specific for HCMV antigens.

The clonotype was recovered from a woman aged 18-30 years in good health. The chain joins TRBV5-6 to TRBJ1-5; D unresolved. The material sequenced was PBMCs. The CDR3 protein is CASSRTNNGQPQHF. The CDR3 region has the DNA TGTGCCAGCAGCCGGACGAATAATGGCCAGCCCCAGCATTTT.